The 20 T cell receptor beta chains below come from one sample, sequenced in a study of blood T cells in healthy people across ages. Primed by a sample-barcoded 5' primer and a J-beta primer mix, a second PCR proceeded for roughly 6 to 12 cycles. TCRdb ran MiXCR on the 5' RACE reads and lists one entry per CDR3 protein. The sample has about 1,800,000 distinct CDR3 sequences; under 30% are singletons. The sequencing input was blood. These receptors were obtained from a woman in her 30s in good health.

V is TRBV28 and J is TRBJ2-7; 7 bases align to TRBD1. This CDR3 is 18 amino acids long. Germline V gene data show CDR1 as MDHEN and CDR2 as SYDVKM. J was trimmed by 3 bases and V by 6 bases; bases with no gene match: 20. Here the CDR3 DNA reads TGTGCCAGCAGCAAAGAGACAGGGTGGGCCACAGGGCTCTACGAGCAGTACTTC. It yields the protein CASSKETGWATGLYEQYF.

The chain is built from TRBV7-9 and TRBJ2-3, with 8 nucleotides matching TRBD1. Trimming removed 6 bases from V and 3 bases from J; junction bases left unmatched: 8. Per germline, CDR1 SEHNR and CDR2 FQNEAQ (reference sequence). The CDR3 totals 15 residues. CDR3 in amino acids: CASSPGGMRTDTQYF. Here the CDR3 DNA reads TGTGCCAGCAGTCCAGGGGGCATGAGAACAGATACGCAGTATTTT.

This clonotype was observed a handful of times. The chain employs TRBV11-2 and TRBJ2-3, with TRBD2 as a possible D gene (6 bases). The length of the CDR3 is 15 residues. Germline V gene sequence: CDR1 SGHAT, CDR2 FQNNGV. V dropped 3 bases and J dropped 2 bases, with 12 bases sitting between them. CDR3 sequence: CASSFRRGLTDTQYF. In DNA, the CDR3 is TGTGCCAGCAGCTTTAGGCGGGGCCTCACAGATACGCAGTATTTT. Based on the CDR3 plus reference TRBV11-2 and TRBJ2-3, the full variable domain is EAGVAQSPRYKIIEKRQSVAFWCNPISGHATLYWYQQILGQGPKLLIQFQNNGVVDDSQLPKDRFSAERLKGVDSTLKIQPAKLEDSAVYLCASSFRRGLTDTQYFGPGTRLTVL.

This clonotype occurred a few times. The chain employs TRBV7-2 and TRBJ1-2; D gene ambiguous. Deletions cut 5 bases from V and 3 bases from J, with 13 bases between. The germline V gene encodes CDR1 SGHTA and CDR2 FQGNSA. CDR3 length: 14 residues. The CDR3 DNA follows: TGTGCCAGCAGCAGCAGACTGTCTCACTATGGCTACACCTTC. Translated, it gives CASSSRLSHYGYTF.

The J gene is TRBJ2-7, the V gene TRBV5-1; possibly TRBD1 or TRBD2 for D (5 bases each). The ends were cut back, 0 bases at V and 4 bases at J, with 14 bases in the middle. Germline loops: CDR1 SGHRS, CDR2 YFSETQ. The CDR3 is 15 amino acids. The DNA of the CDR3 is TGCGCCAGCAGCTTGGATCCGGGGCTCGTTTACGAGCAGTACTTC. It is translated as CASSLDPGLVYEQYF.

This clonotype has a handful of counts. This may come from a read error, since a much larger clone is one base off. The rearrangement links TRBV11-3 to TRBJ2-1; TRBD2 agrees at 8 bases. The CDR3 has 18 residues. Germline values: CDR1 SGHNT, CDR2 YENEEA. V shed 5 bases and J 9 bases; nucleotides not matched to a gene: 21. CDR3 residues: CASSPFPMTSVRGGEQFF. The DNA of the CDR3 is TGTGCCAGCAGCCCCTTCCCTATGACTAGCGTGAGGGGAGGTGAGCAGTTCTTC.

The rearrangement links TRBV3-1 to TRBJ1-4; no reliable D call. The ends were cut back, 3 bases at V and 5 bases at J, with 4 bases in the middle. The CDR3 length is 12 residues. Germline CDR1 LGHDT, CDR2 YNNKEL (reference sequence). In DNA, the CDR3 is TGTGCCAGCAGCCATGCAAATGAAAAACTGTTTTTT. Translating gives CASSHANEKLFF.

The CDR3 bases are TGCAGCGTTGATCATGGGGCAGTTAACACCGGGGAGCTGTTTTTT. It is translated as CSVDHGAVNTGELFF. V and J are TRBV29-1 and TRBJ2-2; perhaps TRBD1 as D (5 bases). The CDR3 is made up of 15 amino acids. Looked up from germline, CDR1 is SQVTM and CDR2 is ANQGSEA. V was pared by 3 bases and J by 2 bases, with 13 bases between.

As for this clonotype: Relative to the germline gene, one junction end is altered; a read error may explain this. This chain joins TRBV28 and TRBJ2-1; TRBD2 matches at 7 bases. Germline V gives CDR1 MDHEN, CDR2 SYDVKM. The CDR3 is made up of 15 amino acids. The CDR3 spells CASRTGGPLYNEQFF. CDR3 DNA sequence: TGCGCCAGTAGAACGGGAGGACCCCTATACAATGAGCAGTTCTTC.

This clonotype came up many times. The chain links TRBV2 to TRBJ2-7, with 10 bases matching TRBD2. V lost 0 bases and J lost 6; bases outside the gene matches: 8. The CDR3 has 16 residues. The germline gives CDR1 SNHLY, CDR2 FYNNEI. CDR3 DNA: TGTGCCAGCAGTGAAGCGGAGACTAGCGGGTTTGGCGAGCAGTACTTC. Residues: CASSEAETSGFGEQYF.

To note about this clonotype: A much larger clone sits a single nucleotide away, making a read error possible. The chain joins TRBV6-2 or TRBV6-3 to TRBJ2-1, with TRBD2 identical over 7 bases. Germline CDR1 and CDR2: MNHEY and SVGEGT. The length of the CDR3 is 16 residues. V lost 4 bases and J lost 10; bases outside the gene matches: 16. CDR3 in amino acids: CASSSSGGGLTHEQFF. For the CDR3, the DNA is TGTGCCAGCAGTTCTAGCGGCGGCGGCTTAACACACGAGCAGTTCTTC.

This clonotype was observed a few times. The chain links TRBV2 to TRBJ2-4; TRBD1 might be the D (5 bases). Per the germline V gene, CDR1 is SNHLY and CDR2 is FYNNEI. V lost 8 bases, J lost 3 bases, and 11 bases lay in between. CDR3 size: 13 residues. CDR3 nucleotides: TGTGCCAGCTGGGCCCAGGGCAAAAACATTCAGTACTTC. Translated: CASWAQGKNIQYF.

Details on this clonotype: A junction end diverges from the germline sequence, so it may reflect a read error. The V gene is TRBV12-3 or TRBV12-4, the J gene TRBJ2-7; 9 bases align to TRBD2. The CDR3 consists of 15 residues. CDR3 DNA sequence: TGTGTCAGCAGTACCAAGACTAGCGGACCCTACGAGCAGTACTTC. Translation gives CVSSTKTSGPYEQYF.

Note on this clonotype: Just one base apart from a much larger clone, this may be a read error. The chain is built from TRBV6-5 and TRBJ2-4; perhaps TRBD2 as D (6 bases). CDR1 and CDR2 (germline): MNHEY, SVGAGI. CDR3 length: 15 residues. Trimming took 4 bases from V and 13 from J, leaving 23 bases between them. This chain's CDR3 is CASSWSRRGTYGQYF. In DNA form, the CDR3 reads TGTGCCAGCAGTTGGTCGCGGAGGGGAACTTACGGGCAGTACTTC.

The CDR3 is CASSQEPGENQPQHF. The CDR3 region has the DNA TGCGCCAGCAGCCAAGAACCGGGGGAAAATCAGCCCCAGCATTTT. J is TRBJ1-5 and V is TRBV4-1; weak D call: TRBD1 (5 bases). The CDR3 contains 15 residues. The ends were cut back, 0 bases at V and 4 bases at J, with 10 bases in the middle. The V gene's germline CDR1 is MGHRA and CDR2 YSYEKL.

Worth noting for this clonotype: A read error may explain this, as a much larger clone is one base away. In this CDR3 the conserved last residue, phenylalanine or tryptophan, is missing, so a read error is likely. The J gene is TRBJ2-5, the V gene TRBV4-2; the match to TRBD2 covers 9 bases. Unmatched junction bases numbered 9, after V lost 6 bases and J lost 1 base. The CDR3 is 16 residues long. Germline V lookup: CDR1 LGHNA, CDR2 YNFKEQ. The CDR3 DNA sequence: TGTGCCAGCAGGGAGATGGCTAGCGGGGCCCAAGAGACCCAGTACTTA. Its translation: CASREMASGAQETQYL.

The chain uses TRBV29-1 and TRBJ1-1; TRBD1 agrees at 7 bases. The CDR3 extends over 13 amino acids. V gave up 7 bases and J gave up 4 bases; unmatched junction bases: 9. Germline lookup yields CDR1 SQVTM and CDR2 ANQGSEA. The CDR3 sequence: CSGSGQRLTEAFF. In DNA form, the CDR3 reads TGCAGCGGTTCGGGACAGCGACTCACTGAAGCTTTCTTT.

This clonotype was counted a few times. The chain combines TRBV12-3 or TRBV12-4 with TRBJ2-3; 8 bases line up with TRBD2. Trimming removed 5 bases from V and 1 base from J; junction bases left unmatched: 8. CDR3 length: 16 amino acids. The CDR3 protein is CASSGAPAGGTDTQYF. The CDR3 bases are TGTGCCAGCAGTGGGGCACCAGCGGGGGGCACAGATACGCAGTATTTT.

This clonotype was detected a few times. V is TRBV7-2 and J is TRBJ1-4; D unclear. The CDR3 covers 15 residues. Germline V CDR1 and CDR2: SGHTA, FQGNSA. Trimming stripped 1 base from V and 4 bases from J, with 10 bases between. The CDR3 protein is CASSLDPAYNEKLFF. The CDR3 coding sequence is TGTGCCAGCAGCTTAGACCCGGCCTATAATGAAAAACTGTTTTTT.

The chain combines TRBV7-9 with TRBJ2-7; D gene unclear. V dropped 0 bases and J dropped 5 bases, with 11 bases sitting between them. The CDR3 totals 14 residues. Germline CDR1 SEHNR, CDR2 FQNEAQ (reference sequence). CDR3 sequence: CASSLAPENDEQYF. CDR3 DNA: TGTGCCAGCAGCTTAGCGCCAGAAAATGACGAGCAGTACTTC.